This TCR beta chain was identified during a study of blood T cell repertoires in COVID-19. Trimming cost V 6 bases and J 10 bases; bases outside gene matches: 7. The CDR3 is 13 residues long. Produced via immunoSEQ multiplex PCR; TCRdb's table is partial and in-frame only. The sample lists 110,000 to 150,000 clones, 84% occurring once. Material: peripheral blood. The genes are TRBV12-3 or TRBV12-4 and TRBJ1-4; 8 positions match TRBD1. This receptor was identified in a human donor in a cohort sampled during active COVID-19. The CDR3 bases are TGTGCCAGCAGCAGGGGACAGGAGGGAAAACTGTTTTTT. Amino acid sequence: CASSRGQEGKLFF.